Ten or more counts support the clone carrying this T cell receptor (beta chain). The antigen is unknown. Each of the donors had roughly 9.1 milliliters of peripheral blood drawn into EDTA-treated Vacutainer tubes. No fewer than 6 micrograms of total RNA were isolated from every sample. The data were obtained in a study of blood T cells in healthy people across ages. Then a second PCR, running roughly 7 to 11 cycles, was carried out with a sample-barcoded 5' primer and a J-beta primer mix. Individual samples furnished no less than 2.5 million CDR3-containing paired-end reads apiece. TCRdb passed the 5' RACE reads through MiXCR, listing each CDR3 protein once. The table includes around 650,000 distinct CDR3 sequences, 32% detected once. Study findings and constraints: Researchers judged that diversity estimates from one million T cells fell short of true values.

The CDR3 runs 15 residues. CDR1 and CDR2 from the germline V gene are SGHVS and FQNEAQ. The junction had 10 bases not matched to a gene; V was cut back by 5 bases and J by 4 bases. This receptor was taken from an elderly woman in good health. Sequencing was performed on blood. The V gene is TRBV7-8, the J gene TRBJ1-1; TRBD1 matches at 7 bases. In DNA, the CDR3 is TGTGCCAGCAGCCTGAACAGGGGAGGAGGCACTGAAGCTTTCTTT. Translated, it gives CASSLNRGGGTEAFF.